This TCR beta chain was captured by sequencing in a study of T cell responses to AZD1222 COVID-19 vaccine. Study observations and caveats: Spike-specific TCR breadth rose after two AZD1222 doses, and depth rose as well.

The V segment lost 5 bases and the J segment 7 bases; nucleotides outside the gene matches: 5. Germline V gene sequence: CDR1 SGHVS, CDR2 FQNEAQ. This CDR3 contains 15 residues. Data came from immunoSEQ multiplex PCR; TCRdb stores just in-frame clones and leaves some out. The sample has more than 70,000 clones, approximately 83% seen once. Worth noting for this clone: Its antigen is unknown.

The sample here was peripheral blood, taken on day 0 of AZD1222 vaccination. The receptor was isolated from an adult in good health. This rearrangement joins TRBV7-8 to TRBJ1-6; 10 positions match TRBD1. The CDR3: CASSERDRGNSPLHF. The CDR3 nucleotides are TGTGCCAGCAGCGAAAGGGACAGGGGAAATTCACCCCTCCACTTT.